This T cell receptor beta chain was identified during a study of shared T cell receptors in the human thymus (dated by TCRdb to the early 2020s). As for the study more broadly: The study examined how the human thymus generates shared, self-reactive T-cell receptor alpha chains.

Receptor libraries were prepared by the immunoSEQ multiplex PCR assay. TCRdb took over this immuneACCESS table, retaining in-frame rearrangements with V and J assigned. Such tables are incomplete; in checked studies, under half of the missing clones stem from an unresolved V gene, and the remainder is unexplained. The sample contains hundreds of thousands of clones, approximately 85% of them found a single time. The ten biggest clones cover more than 0.008% of the sample. Points on this clone: Its antigen has not been determined. No quality values exist for individual bases; no much larger clone is one base distant.

At the junction V is shortened by 1 base and J by 3 bases; bases outside the gene matches: 5. CDR1 and CDR2 are drawn from the germline V gene: MGHRA, YSYEKL. The CDR3 holds 16 amino acids from the cysteine to the phenylalanine. The DNA shown is the 48-base CDR3, in frame from base 1. In addition, the sample was reused for a study of human thymus T cells. The second study also describes: In Finland, the donors were immunologically healthy infants who were having open corrective cardiac surgery for congenital heart defects. Thymus tissue was collected as surgical resects that were removed during corrective cardiac surgery. Both the thymic and the peripheral blood repertoires appeared to show biased V and J gene segment usage. The related research reported highly overlapping thymic TCR repertoires among unrelated individuals. The study characterized TCR alpha and beta repertoires from under 10 infant thymus samples and a few related peripheral blood samples. The cohort included 5 or 6 male and a couple of female infants, with donor ages spanning 7 to 244 days. Thymocytes were mechanically released from the tissue and were stored as pellets of roughly 9-33 million cells at -70 degrees C. A QIAsymphony instrument was used to extract genomic DNA from the frozen cell pellets. Using the immunoSEQ multiplex PCR assay, the TCRB and TCRAD loci were amplified from a standardized quantity of quality-controlled genomic DNA. The amplicons spanned the V(D)J region and were long enough to cover the CDR3 and allow V and J genes to be identified. Through the commercial immunoSEQ service, the amplicons were sequenced on an Illumina platform. Primer bias and sequencing errors were corrected using previously described methods, and TCRAD and TCRB definitions followed the IMGT database. Repertoires were analysed with immunoSEQ Analyzer 3.0 and VDJTools, covering basic statistics, V/J segment usage, diversity estimates, rarefaction and pairwise overlap. Diversity was estimated using the Chao1, ChaoE, Efron-Thisted, Shannon and inverse Simpson indices, and was also estimated on datasets down-sampled to the size of the smallest sample. Repertoire overlap was assessed by strict matching of CDR3 nucleotide sequence, V gene and J gene, and clustering was done by Jaccard-based multidimensional scaling. On average, approximately 800,000 unique TCRB clonotypes were obtained from thymus samples, compared with roughly 84,000 from blood samples.

The clonotype originates from a girl less than two years old with a congenital heart defect. Donor details come from another sample of the same person, matched by shared clones. The receptor chain draws on TRBV4-1 and TRBJ1-1, with 10 bases in between that match TRBD1. The sequencing input was thymocytes. The sequenced DNA: TGCGCCAGCAGCCAAGGGGGGGGGACAGGGGACACTGAAGCTTTCTTT. Translated, this is CASSQGGGTGDTEAFF.